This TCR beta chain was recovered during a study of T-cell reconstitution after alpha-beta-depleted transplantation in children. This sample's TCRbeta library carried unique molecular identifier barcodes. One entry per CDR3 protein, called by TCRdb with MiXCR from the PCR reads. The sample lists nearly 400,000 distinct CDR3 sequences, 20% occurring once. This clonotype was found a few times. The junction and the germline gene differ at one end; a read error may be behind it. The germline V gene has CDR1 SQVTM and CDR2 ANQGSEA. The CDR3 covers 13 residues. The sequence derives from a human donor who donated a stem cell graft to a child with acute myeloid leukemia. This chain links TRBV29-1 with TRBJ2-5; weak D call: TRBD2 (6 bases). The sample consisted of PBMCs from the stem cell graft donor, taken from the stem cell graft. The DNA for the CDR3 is TGCAGCGTTGGTGAGGCTACCGGAGGGGCCAGCTTCTTC. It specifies CSVGEATGGASFF.